Below are 9 T cell receptor beta chains sequenced from a single sample in a study of shared T cell receptors in the human thymus. Clones were read by immunoSEQ multiplex PCR, and TCRdb kept only the in-frame ones, dropping some. This table has some 720,000 clones, 88% appearing once. These data are also associated with another study on human thymus T cells.

Sequenced input: thymocytes. The receptors shown here come from a boy younger than two with a congenital heart defect.

V gene TRBV7-6 combines with J gene TRBJ2-7, with 9 positions matching TRBD1. CDR1 is SGHVS, CDR2 FNYEAQ, per germline. The CDR3 length is 19 residues. Trimming cost V 2 bases and J 4 bases; bases outside gene matches: 18. The CDR3 sequence: CASSLLGQGLAPHGYEQYF. CDR3 nucleotides: TGTGCCAGCAGCTTATTGGGACAGGGACTGGCGCCTCACGGATACGAGCAGTACTTC. The full variable domain, in which reference TRBV7-6 and TRBJ2-7 provide the parts outside the CDR3, is GAGVSQSPRYKVTKRGQDVALRCDPISGHVSLYWYRQALGQGPEFLTYFNYEAQQDKSGLPNDRFSAERPEGSISTLTIQRTEQRDSAMYRCASSLLGQGLAPHGYEQYFGPGTRLTVT.

The chain recombines TRBV6-1 with TRBJ2-1, with TRBD2 identical over 8 bases. CDR3 length: 16 amino acids. Germline CDR1 MNHNS, CDR2 SASEGT. V lost 1 base, J lost 3 bases, and 5 bases stayed unmatched. CDR3 DNA: TGTGCCAGCAGTGAAGTAGAAGCGGGAGTCTACAATGAGCAGTTCTTC. This encodes CASSEVEAGVYNEQFF.

V is TRBV30 and J is TRBJ2-1; D gene uncertain. V lost 4 bases, J lost 1 base, and 14 bases lay in between. Per germline, CDR1 GTSNPN and CDR2 SVGIG (reference sequence). The CDR3 length is 15 residues. In nucleotides, the CDR3 is TGTGCCTGGACACATTCAGTGGAGTCCTACAATGAGCAGTTCTTC. It specifies CAWTHSVESYNEQFF.

This chain links TRBV7-2 with TRBJ2-3, with 13 bases that match TRBD2. This CDR3 has 17 residues. V lost 4 bases to trimming and J lost 0 bases; unmatched junction nucleotides: 4. Per germline, CDR1 SGHTA and CDR2 FQGNSA. CDR3 bases: TGTGCCAGCAGCTCACGGACTAGCGGGAGTAGCACAGATACGCAGTATTTT. Its translation is CASSSRTSGSSTDTQYF. Based on the CDR3 plus reference TRBV7-2 and TRBJ2-3, the full variable domain is GAGVSQSPSNKVTEKGKDVELRCDPISGHTALYWYRQSLGQGLEFLIYFQGNSAPDKSGLPSDRFSAERTGGSVSTLTIQRTQQEDSAVYLCASSSRTSGSSTDTQYFGPGTRLTVL.

This chain uses TRBV4-2 with TRBJ1-5; 10 positions agree with TRBD1. CDR3 size: 19 residues. Trimming at V came to 0 bases and at J to 6 bases, leaving 14 bases not matched to a gene. Germline CDR1 and CDR2: LGHNA and YNFKEQ. In DNA, the CDR3 is TGTGCCAGCAGCCAAGACGGACAGGGGGTTTACGGGTCAAGTCAGCCCCAGCATTTT. This encodes CASSQDGQGVYGSSQPQHF.

The chain has TRBV25-1 and TRBJ2-7; 13 bases align to TRBD2. Germline V lookup: CDR1 MGHDK, CDR2 SYGVNS. The CDR3 length is 16 residues. V gave up 0 bases and J gave up 8 bases; unmatched junction bases: 7. This chain's CDR3 is CASSEYRGLAGEQQYF. DNA of the CDR3: TGTGCCAGCAGTGAATATAGAGGACTAGCGGGAGAACAGCAGTACTTC.

V usage is TRBV6-5 and J usage is TRBJ2-7; D may be TRBD2 (6 bases). With 6 bases removed from V and 2 bases from J, the gap between germline ends came to 11 bases. CDR3 length equals 13 residues. CDR1 and CDR2 from the germline V gene are MNHEY and SVGAGI. CDR3 DNA: TGTGCCAGCAGCCATAGCGGAACCTACGAGCAGTACTTC. Translated: CASSHSGTYEQYF.

The V and J genes are TRBV28 and TRBJ2-3; 14 bases are shared with TRBD2. Germline CDR1 reads MDHEN; CDR2 reads SYDVKM. The CDR3 totals 21 residues. The V and J ends lost 2 bases and 0 bases, in that order; junction bases with no gene match: 13. CDR3 in DNA: TGTGCCAGCAGTTTAAGCCCATTTACGGGACTAGCGGGAGTAAGCACAGATACGCAGTATTTT. It encodes CASSLSPFTGLAGVSTDTQYF.

The rearrangement links TRBV27 to TRBJ1-2, with 11 positions matching TRBD1. The CDR3 extends over 14 amino acids. The V and J ends lost 0 bases and 8 bases, in that order; junction bases with no gene match: 2. Germline CDR1 and CDR2: MNHEY and SMNVEV (reference sequence). In nucleotides, the CDR3 is TGTGCCAGCAGTTTATCGGGACAGGGGGGGGGCTACACCTTC. This translates into CASSLSGQGGGYTF.